A single T cell receptor (beta chain) is shown here with its context. This specimen belongs to a study of T-cell reconstitution after alpha-beta-depleted transplantation in children. CDR3 size: 16 residues. V dropped 3 bases and J dropped 5 bases, with 14 bases sitting between them. The TCRbeta library incorporated unique molecular identifiers. Using its own MiXCR run on the PCR reads, TCRdb lists one record per CDR3 protein. The sample consists of about 410,000 distinct CDR3 sequences, roughly 20% of them appearing once. The sequenced sample was PBMCs from the stem cell graft donor, obtained from the stem cell graft. The TCR comes from a human donor who donated a stem cell graft to a child with acute myeloid leukemia. The chain has TRBV12-3 or TRBV12-4 and TRBJ1-6, with D possibly TRBD1 on 5 matching bases. Written as DNA, the CDR3 is TGTGCCAGCAGTTTCTGGGGGGGGTACAATAATTCACCCCTCCACTTT. Its protein product is CASSFWGGYNNSPLHF.